Below, 14 T cell receptor beta chains from the same sample are listed, as sequenced in a study of early T cells in non-severe SARS-CoV-2 infection. TCRdb recomputed calls from the 5' RACE reads with MiXCR, one row per CDR3 protein. This sample has 56,000 or so distinct CDR3 sequences, with about 15% found just once. Sequenced here: whole blood, sampled at baseline. All receptors derive from an adult who was a healthcare worker with PCR-confirmed SARS-CoV-2 infection or an uninfected control (not recorded which).

The rearrangement links TRBV27 to TRBJ2-7; TRBD1 matches 12 bases. V lost 1 base and J lost 6; bases outside the gene matches: 7. Germline V gene data show CDR1 as MNHEY and CDR2 as SMNVEV (reference sequence). The CDR3 loop spans 16 amino acids. CDR3 residues: CASSLWDRGRQSEQYF. The CDR3 bases are TGTGCCAGCAGTTTATGGGACAGGGGGCGTCAATCCGAGCAGTACTTC.

This chain connects TRBV7-8 to TRBJ2-7, with D perhaps matching TRBD2 (5 bases). V lost 3 bases, J lost 2 bases, and 11 bases lay in between. The CDR3 has 14 residues. Germline CDR1 and CDR2: SGHVS and FQNEAQ. CDR3 protein: CASSFRRDTYEQYF. Written as DNA, the CDR3 is TGTGCCAGCAGCTTTAGACGGGATACCTACGAGCAGTACTTC. Full variable domain (remainder filled in from reference TRBV7-8 and TRBJ2-7): GAGVSQSPRYKVAKRGQDVALRCDPISGHVSLFWYQQALGQGPEFLTYFQNEAQLDKSGLPSDRFFAERPEGSVSTLKIQRTQQEDSAVYLCASSFRRDTYEQYFGPGTRLTVT.

The CDR3 sequence: CASSQEPHRLAGVAYEQYF. The DNA of the CDR3 is TGTGCCAGCAGCCAAGAACCCCATCGACTAGCGGGGGTTGCCTACGAGCAGTACTTC. The V gene is TRBV3-1, the J gene TRBJ2-7; 12 positions match TRBD2. CDR1 is LGHDT, CDR2 YNNKEL, per germline (reference sequence). V lost 0 bases, J lost 2 bases, and 11 bases stayed unmatched. CDR3 length: 19 residues.

V is TRBV6-1 and J is TRBJ2-2; D might be TRBD2 (5 bases). V lost 8 bases and J 6 bases, leaving 22 bases between the germline ends. CDR3 size: 16 residues. Germline V gene data show CDR1 as MNHNS and CDR2 as SASEGT. CDR3 residues: CASRPAGVRSAGELFF. CDR3 bases: TGTGCCAGCCGCCCGGCGGGCGTAAGGAGTGCCGGGGAGCTGTTTTTT.

V is TRBV6-1 and J is TRBJ2-7; TRBD2 agrees at 12 bases. In germline, CDR1 is MNHNS, CDR2 SASEGT. The CDR3 spans 15 residues. Trimming removed 6 bases from V and 3 bases from J; junction bases left unmatched: 6. The CDR3 DNA sequence: TGTGCCAGCAGCGCTACTAGCGGGAGGTTCTACGAGCAGTACTTC. Its translation is CASSATSGRFYEQYF.

The chain links TRBV5-5 to TRBJ2-7; 13 bases are a match to TRBD2. The germline gives CDR1 SGHKS, CDR2 YYEKEE (reference sequence). The junction had 5 bases not matched to a gene; V was cut back by 1 base and J by 4 bases. The CDR3 runs 16 residues. The CDR3 loop is CASSLLWTSGGYEQYF. The CDR3 nucleotides read TGTGCCAGCAGCTTGTTATGGACTAGCGGGGGTTACGAGCAGTACTTC. Full variable domain (remainder filled in from reference TRBV5-5 and TRBJ2-7): DAGVTQSPTHLIKTRGQQVTLRCSPISGHKSVSWYQQVLGQGPQFIFQYYEKEERGRGNFPDRFSARQFPNYSSELNVNALLLGDSALYLCASSLLWTSGGYEQYFGPGTRLTVT.

This clonotype was counted ten times or more. The chain is built from TRBV9 and TRBJ1-1; D gene unclear. Germline V CDR1 and CDR2: SGDLS, YYNGEE. CDR3 length: 13 amino acids. The ends were cut back, 5 bases at V and 1 base at J, with 9 bases in the middle. The CDR3 spells CASSVTTNTEAFF. The CDR3 bases are TGTGCCAGCAGTGTCACTACGAACACTGAAGCTTTCTTT.

In its sample, this clonotype was seen many times. This sequence joins TRBV30 and TRBJ1-6, with a possible D match to TRBD1 (6 bases). The CDR3 contains 17 residues. Between the trimmed V and J ends, which lost 4 bases and 0 bases, there was a span of 16 bases. Germline values: CDR1 GTSNPN, CDR2 SVGIG (reference sequence). This CDR3 is CAWKMSGASSYNSPLHF. The CDR3 DNA sequence: TGTGCCTGGAAGATGTCGGGGGCTAGCTCCTATAATTCACCCCTCCACTTT. Full variable domain (outside the CDR3, taken from reference TRBV30 and TRBJ1-6): SQTIHQWPATLVQPVGSPLSLECTVEGTSNPNLYWYRQAAGRGLQLLFYSVGIGQISSEVPQNLSASRPQDRQFILSSKKLLLSDSGFYLCAWKMSGASSYNSPLHFGNGTRLTVT.

In this sample, this clonotype turned up a few times. The chain has TRBV11-2 and TRBJ2-1, with TRBD1 matching 8 bases. V dropped 1 base and J dropped 0; count of bases not matched to a gene: 17. The CDR3 has 21 residues. Germline V gene sequence: CDR1 SGHAT, CDR2 FQNNGV. CDR3 amino acids: CASSLVFETGVTRSSYNEQFF. DNA of the CDR3: TGTGCCAGCAGCTTAGTGTTCGAGACAGGGGTCACGCGCAGCTCCTACAATGAGCAGTTCTTC.

The chain uses TRBV6-6 and TRBJ2-1; D is uncertain. Trimming took 7 bases from V and 6 from J, leaving 10 bases between them. Germline CDR1 reads MNHNY; CDR2 reads SVGAGI (reference sequence). This CDR3 comprises 12 residues. The CDR3 reads CASKDSVNEQFF. The CDR3 DNA follows: TGTGCCAGCAAAGATTCAGTCAATGAGCAGTTCTTC.

Only a few counts were recorded for this clonotype. The V gene is TRBV3-1, the J gene TRBJ2-3; 9 bases are shared with TRBD1. Trimming took 3 bases from V and 5 from J; bases not matched to a gene: 6. The CDR3 sequence is 15 residues long. CDR1 and CDR2 (germline): LGHDT, YNNKEL (reference sequence). CDR3 in DNA: TGTGCCAGCAGCCAGAAAGGGACAGGGAGAGATACGCAGTATTTT. Amino acid sequence: CASSQKGTGRDTQYF.

The chain links TRBV25-1 to TRBJ1-2; 9 positions agree with TRBD1. The CDR3 covers 14 residues. CDR1 and CDR2 (germline): MGHDK, SYGVNS. V lost 7 bases and J lost 8; bases outside the gene matches: 11. The CDR3 loop is CASTSGTGFFGYTF. The CDR3 region has the DNA TGTGCCAGCACCTCCGGGACAGGGTTTTTCGGCTACACCTTC.

The sample holds a few counts of this clonotype. This chain links TRBV13 with TRBJ2-2; 11 nucleotides agree with TRBD2. The germline CDR1 and CDR2 sequences are PRHDT and FYEKMQ (reference sequence). V dropped 4 bases and J dropped 4; count of bases not matched to a gene: 8. The CDR3 runs 17 residues. CDR3 region: CASSSGSLAGGTGELFF. The CDR3 nucleotides are TGTGCCAGCAGCTCGGGAAGTCTAGCGGGAGGCACCGGGGAGCTGTTTTTT.

Only a few counts were recorded for this clonotype. V gene TRBV7-6 combines with J gene TRBJ2-3; TRBD2 matches 7 bases. V trimming: 1 base; J trimming: 5 bases; junction bases outside the gene matches: 3. Per germline, CDR1 SGHVS and CDR2 FNYEAQ. The CDR3 consists of 14 residues. CDR3 residues: CASSLDPGGDTQYF. The DNA of the CDR3 is TGTGCCAGCAGCTTAGATCCGGGGGGAGATACGCAGTATTTT.